This entry is about one TCR beta chain. Trimming cost V 4 bases and J 1 base, with 11 bases left between them. The CDR3 is 14 residues long. Germline values: CDR1 SGHRS, CDR2 YFSETQ. The table came from immunoSEQ multiplex PCR; TCRdb's copy has only in-frame clones and leaves some out. The table lists some 2,000,000 clones, roughly 95% of them singletons, with 0.1% to 0.15% in the top ten. The data stem from a study of shared clonotypes between healthy human individuals. The rearrangement joins TRBV5-1 to TRBJ2-5; D is perhaps TRBD1 or TRBD2 (5 bases each). The TCR was taken from a man aged 18-30 years in good health. The sequenced sample was naive CD4+ T cells sorted from blood. As for subset: CD45RA+ positively selected. This CDR3 is CASSRGRVQETQYF. The CDR3 region has the DNA TGCGCCAGCAGCCGGGGCAGGGTCCAAGAGACCCAGTACTTC.